Detailed here is one T cell receptor beta chain. What it binds is not known. CD45RO-negative cells were positively selected for CCR7, leaving out terminally differentiated effector memory CD45RA+ cells. Measured with immunoSEQ multiplex PCR; TCRdb has only the in-frame clones, and not every one. This table has about 2.2 million clones, 85% to 95% appearing once. J lost 7 bases, V lost 6 bases, and 6 bases had no gene match. The CDR3 extends over 14 amino acids. CDR1 and CDR2 from the germline V gene are SGHNT and YENEEA. The entry originates in a study of shared clonotypes between healthy human individuals. About the research overall: Serving as donors were a couple of women and three men, whose ages spanned 18 to 49. A donor's plate count was three for CD4 naive and three for CD4 memory; CD8 naive had two and CD8 memory one. Study-level points and caveats: Relative to memory subsets, naive subsets generally showed larger estimated richness. Sharing across four donors was highest in naive CD4 (roughly 5%) and lowest in memory CD8 (approximately 0.4%).

This clonotype was obtained from a man younger than 30 in good health. Some clones in this sample may be carry-over from other donors' samples. The chain has TRBV11-3 and TRBJ2-1; TRBD2 matches 10 bases. Sample: naive CD8+ T cells from PBMCs. CDR3: CASSSSGRRNEQFF. DNA for the CDR3: TGTGCCAGCAGTTCTAGCGGGAGAAGGAATGAGCAGTTCTTC.